Sequencing of this TCR beta chain was carried out in a study of T cell repertoires in cytomegalovirus infection (dated by TCRdb to the late 2010s). With regard to the full study: Recently identified HLA-C-restricted CMV epitopes, whose presentation resists viral immunomodulation, were targeted by peptide stimulations together with well-studied HLA-B-restricted epitopes. Because public TCR beta signatures pointed to carriage of CMV infection together with the matching HLA type, the HLA type of each donor mattered for the analysis. Broader findings and caveats from the paper: In both this cohort and an independent cohort of 350 or so donors, the cumulative frequency of public TCR beta family members distinguished carriers of CMV infection plus the relevant HLA type. The ex vivo response was dominated by HLA-C-restricted CMV-specific TCR beta clonotypes, and the single most frequent clonotype in two of eight donors was supplied by these HLA-C-restricted clonotypes.

The treatment or condition label here, explained by the study, means: in vitro stimulation with specific CMV peptide epitopes to enrich CMV-specific T cells. Turning to this clonotype: This receptor's antigen is unknown. No clone much larger than this one lies a single base away; base qualities are absent.

The CDR3 goes from the cysteine to the phenylalanine over 15 residues. CDR3 DNA only is kept here, 45 bases in frame from base 1. CDR1 and CDR2, per the germline V gene, are MGHRA and YSYEKL. Between the V and J ends, shortened by 3 bases and 0 bases respectively, the junction contains 11 bases. Data came from an Illumina HiSeq 1500. TCRdb trimmed public reads at Q25 via fastp, called clones via MiXCR and kept in-frame beta chains. Entries that share a CDR3 protein sequence are merged under the most common genes and DNA. The sample table contains some 940,000 distinct CDR3 sequences; only one count was recorded for around a third of them. The ten largest clonotypes hold over 11% of the sample.

The V and J segments used are TRBV4-1 and TRBJ1-1, with no confidently assigned D gene. This clonotype was obtained from a human donor in good health (CMV status not recorded). Some clones in this sample may be carry-over from other donors' samples. Specimen: cultured CD8+ T cells from PBMCs, collected from culture after CMV antigen stimulation. The DNA is TGCGCCAGCAGCCAGGAACCTTCCATGAACACTGAAGCTTTCTTT. It translates to CASSQEPSMNTEAFF.